The clone carrying this TCR beta chain was observed once. CDR3 size: 13 residues. CDR1 MNHEY and CDR2 SVGAGI come from the germline V gene. V lost 6 bases to trimming and J lost 6 bases, with 12 bases between them. Which cohort a participant joined came from the clinical history participants gave. This record comes from a study of blood T cell repertoires in COVID-19. Profiling relied on immunoSEQ multiplex PCR, and the TCRdb table lists in-frame clones only, not all of them. The sample contains 200,000 to 250,000 clones, 70% to 90% of which appear only once. This sequence joins TRBV6-5 and TRBJ1-5, with D uncertain. This receptor was obtained from a woman between 40 and 50 years old with acute COVID-19. Sequencing was carried out using PBMCs or T cells enriched from blood (not recorded which). The CDR3 loop is CASSRTYRQPQHF. DNA for the CDR3: TGTGCCAGCAGCCGAACCTACCGTCAGCCCCAGCATTTT.